Below are 7 T cell receptor beta chains sequenced from a single sample in a study of beta chain features in type 1 diabetes listed by TCRdb under 2018. Library preparation employed the immunoSEQ multiplex PCR assay. The entire amount of isolated RNA was reverse transcribed using the High Capacity cDNA Reverse Transcription Kit, so the sequenced TCRB transcripts were expressed ones. TCRdb took over this immuneACCESS table, retaining in-frame rearrangements with V and J assigned. Such tables are incomplete; in checked studies, under half of the missing clones stem from an unresolved V gene, and the remainder is unexplained. For this sample there are about 140,000 clones; less than 9% appear just once. In total, the top ten clones hold 1.4% of the sample. The sequenced sample was central memory CD4+ T cells from blood. These receptor sequences come from a woman aged 30 to 39 in good health.

DNA for the CDR3: TGTGCCAGCAGCTTAGCGCTTAGGAGGGACGAAGCTTTCTTT. It yields the protein CASSLALRRDEAFF. The chain recombines TRBV7-2 with TRBJ1-1; D might be TRBD1 (5 bases). The germline CDR1 and CDR2 sequences are SGHTA and FQGNSA. Trimming took off 0 bases at V and 8 bases at J, with 13 bases between the two ends. The CDR3 has 14 amino acids.

This clone was counted between two and nine times. This chain connects TRBV19 to TRBJ1-1; 9 bases are shared with TRBD1. The J segment lost 0 bases and the V segment lost 8 bases, leaving 10 bases of the junction unmatched. In germline, CDR1 is LNHDA, CDR2 SQIVND (reference sequence). The CDR3 runs 16 residues. This CDR3 reads CASHVGTGSMNTEAFF. DNA of the CDR3: TGTGCCAGTCACGTGGGGACAGGGTCTATGAACACTGAAGCTTTCTTT. The variable domain in full, completed from reference TRBV19 and TRBJ1-1, reads DGGITQSPKYLFRKEGQNVTLSCEQNLNHDAMYWYRQDPGQGLRLIYYSQIVNDFQKGDIAEGYSVSREKKESFPLTVTSAQKNPTAFYLCASHVGTGSMNTEAFFGQGTRLTVV.

This clone was seen ten or more times. This chain links TRBV5-4 with TRBJ2-7; TRBD2 matches 7 bases. Germline lookup yields CDR1 SGHNT and CDR2 YYREEE (reference sequence). The CDR3 has 13 amino acids. Trimming at V came to 4 bases and at J to 7 bases, leaving 8 bases not matched to a gene. The CDR3 spells CASSLDWGGEQYF. DNA of the CDR3: TGTGCCAGCAGCCTCGACTGGGGAGGGGAGCAGTACTTC.

This clone was seen repeatedly, ten times or more. The chain combines TRBV30 with TRBJ2-3; unclear D gene. There are 11 residues in the CDR3. CDR1 is GTSNPN and CDR2 is SVGIG in the germline V gene (reference sequence). V gave up 0 bases and J gave up 6 bases, with 4 bases separating them. The CDR3 bases are TGTGCCTGGAGTGTAAGCGATACGCAGTATTTT. Translating it yields CAWSVSDTQYF.

The chain couples TRBV11-2 to TRBJ2-5; D remains unclear. CDR3 length equals 12 residues. From germline, CDR1 is SGHAT and CDR2 FQNNGV. The V gene lost 5 bases and the J gene lost 4 bases, with 8 bases spanning the gap. CDR3 DNA sequence: TGTGCCAGCAGCCCCGCCGGAGAGACCCAGTACTTC. As protein: CASSPAGETQYF. Together with reference TRBV11-2 and TRBJ2-5, the CDR3 gives the full variable domain: EAGVAQSPRYKIIEKRQSVAFWCNPISGHATLYWYQQILGQGPKLLIQFQNNGVVDDSQLPKDRFSAERLKGVDSTLKIQPAKLEDSAVYLCASSPAGETQYFGPGTRLLVL.

In this sample, this clone turned up many times. The V call is TRBV18, the J call TRBJ2-7, with 7 bases fitting TRBD1. Germline trimming cut 2 bases from V and 6 bases from J; bases unmatched to any gene: 4. The CDR3 length is 13 residues. The germline V gene has CDR1 KGHSH and CDR2 LQKENI. CDR3 sequence: CASSPWDSREQYF. CDR3 DNA sequence: TGTGCCAGCTCACCATGGGACAGCCGCGAGCAGTACTTC.

This sequence joins TRBV5-1 and TRBJ2-2, with TRBD1 identical over 10 bases. The CDR3 runs 19 residues. V lost 0 bases and J lost 4; bases outside the gene matches: 12. Germline loops: CDR1 SGHRS, CDR2 YFSETQ. The CDR3 nucleotides are TGCGCCAGCAGCTTGGCCTTTCCGGGACAGGGGCGGGGCACCGGGGAGCTGTTTTTT. It specifies CASSLAFPGQGRGTGELFF.